The sequence of this T cell receptor (beta chain) was determined in a study of T cells in Graves' hyperthyroidism and ophthalmopathy. This clonotype was recorded at least ten times. Deletions cut 7 bases from V and 8 bases from J, with 12 bases between. This CDR3 has 12 residues. Template material for amplifying TCR beta CDR3 regions consisted of RNA transcripts. A first-round RT-PCR of the TCR CDR3 used the HTBI primer set. TCRdb independently ran MiXCR on the multiplex PCR reads; one entry per CDR3 protein. This sample yields over 250,000 distinct CDR3 sequences, of which around 15% are seen a single time; approximately 35% belongs to the top ten. The PBMCs were taken from approximately 9.7 ml of fresh peripheral blood.

The receptor comes from a woman between 40 and 50 years old with Graves' ophthalmopathy. The chain joins TRBV12-3 or TRBV12-4 to TRBJ2-1; D possibly corresponds to TRBD1 (5 bases). Sequenced material: blood. Written as DNA, the CDR3 is TGTGCCAGCACCCCTACAGGCGATGAGCAGTTCTTC. Its protein product is CASTPTGDEQFF.